Listed below are T cell receptor beta chains from one sample, sequenced in a study of cytomegalovirus exposure and HLA in healthy donors. The data were produced by immunoSEQ multiplex PCR, yet TCRdb's version contains in-frame clones alone and is incomplete. The repertoire holds some 150,000 clones, with under 75% as singletons. The sample was PBMCs. These receptors all come from an older woman in good health and CMV-seropositive. Both conserved end residues are part of each CDR3. A D gene is named only where the DNA matches it firmly. Clone size is not always given. Where it is, it says once, few, many or a class for expanded clones.

clone size,CDR3 length,D gene,V gene,J gene,CDR3 protein,CDR3 DNA
.,13,TRBD1,TRBV2,TRBJ2-7,CASRVGTAYEQYF,TGTGCCAGCAGAGTCGGGACAGCCTACGAGCAGTACTTC
.,15,TRBD2,TRBV7-8,TRBJ2-1,CASSLGGLVSNEQFF,TGTGCCAGCAGCTTAGGGGGACTAGTGTCTAATGAGCAGTTCTTC
.,14,TRBD2,TRBV2,TRBJ2-5,CASRLAGNQETQYF,TGTGCCAGCAGACTAGCGGGGAACCAAGAGACCCAGTACTTC
.,14,.,TRBV28,TRBJ1-1,CASSSTGPNTEAFF,TGTGCCAGCAGTTCCACAGGACCGAACACTGAAGCTTTCTTT
.,14,TRBD2,TRBV9,TRBJ2-2,CASRREGGAGELFF,TGTGCCAGCAGACGGGAGGGTGGAGCCGGGGAGCTGTTTTTT
once,17,TRBD1,TRBV13,TRBJ2-1,CASSSRTGKSPANEQFF,TGTGCCAGCAGCTCCCGGACAGGGAAGTCGCCGGCCAATGAGCAGTTCTTC
few,16,.,TRBV21-1,TRBJ1-5,CASSKGWWPGCQPQHF,TGTGCCAGCAGCAAAGGATGGTGGCCCGGGTGCCAGCCCCAGCATTTT
.,13,TRBD1,TRBV9,TRBJ1-1,CASSSRDRSEAFF,TGTGCCAGCAGCTCTAGGGACAGGAGTGAAGCTTTCTTT
few,16,TRBD1,TRBV28,TRBJ1-6,CASMPPSTGGHSPLHF,TGTGCCAGCATGCCCCCTAGCACAGGGGGCCATTCACCCCTCCACTTT
once,16,TRBD1,TRBV10-3,TRBJ2-2,CAISDHRTGKTGELFF,TGTGCCATCAGTGACCATAGGACAGGGAAAACCGGGGAGCTGTTTTTT
few,15,TRBD1,TRBV2,TRBJ2-7,CASTLAGTGRDEQYF,TGTGCCAGCACCTTAGCCGGGACAGGGCGTGACGAGCAGTACTTC
.,13,.,TRBV27,TRBJ2-5,CASSSRSQETQYF,TGTGCCAGCAGTTCTCGGAGCCAAGAGACCCAGTACTTC
.,14,TRBD2,TRBV28,TRBJ2-7,CASSTGLAGVEQYF,TGTGCCAGCAGTACCGGACTAGCGGGAGTCGAGCAGTACTTC
once,14,.,TRBV5-1,TRBJ2-2,CASSARERVGELFF,TGCGCCAGCAGCGCCAGGGAAAGGGTCGGGGAGCTGTTTTTT
.,16,.,TRBV7-2,TRBJ2-3,CASSLAGGAVADTQYF,TGTGCCAGCAGCTTAGCGGGGGGAGCCGTGGCAGATACGCAGTATTTT
.,14,TRBD1,TRBV10-3,TRBJ2-7,CAISAGTQGLEQYF,TGTGCCATCAGTGCGGGAACACAGGGGCTCGAGCAGTACTTC
.,14,.,TRBV10-3,TRBJ1-1,CATLSTGQNTEAFF,TGTGCGACCCTCTCTACAGGGCAGAACACTGAAGCTTTCTTT
.,16,TRBD2,TRBV7-2,TRBJ2-1,CASSLETSGPYNEQFF,TGTGCCAGCAGCTTAGAAACTAGCGGACCCTACAATGAGCAGTTCTTC
.,13,.,TRBV4-1,TRBJ2-7,CASSQRQDNEQYF,TGCGCCAGCAGCCAACGTCAGGATAACGAGCAGTACTTC
few,13,.,TRBV19,TRBJ2-5,CASSALDQETQYF,TGTGCCAGTAGTGCATTAGACCAAGAGACCCAGTACTTC
.,14,.,TRBV5-4,TRBJ1-2,CASSLAGNLYGYTF,TGTGCCAGCAGCTTGGCGGGGAATCTATATGGCTACACCTTC
.,14,.,TRBV15,TRBJ1-1,CATSTKYRDTEAFF,TGTGCCACCAGCACAAAATACAGGGACACTGAAGCTTTCTTT
few,15,.,TRBV7-2,TRBJ1-5,CASSLDVVRNQPQHF,TGTGCCAGCAGCTTAGATGTGGTACGGAATCAGCCCCAGCATTTT
.,14,TRBD1,TRBV6-5,TRBJ1-1,CASSYLTGQGATFF,TGTGCCAGCAGTTACTTAACCGGACAGGGGGCTACTTTCTTT
.,14,TRBD1,TRBV6-1,TRBJ1-1,CASSKPGQGTEAFF,TGTGCCAGCAGTAAACCGGGACAGGGTACTGAAGCTTTCTTT
few,14,.,TRBV5-1,TRBJ2-7,CASSLKLQAYEQYF,TGCGCCAGCAGCTTAAAACTTCAGGCCTACGAGCAGTACTTC
.,15,TRBD1,TRBV6-1,TRBJ1-2,CASSARGQGSYGYTF,TGTGCCAGCAGTGCCCGCGGACAGGGGAGCTATGGCTACACCTTC
few,16,.,TRBV6-5,TRBJ1-1,CASSYSPLRRNTEAFF,TGTGCCAGCAGTTACTCGCCCCTAAGGAGGAACACTGAAGCTTTCTTT
.,16,TRBD2,TRBV15,TRBJ2-5,CATSGKGKAGEGTQYF,TGTGCCACCAGCGGAAAAGGCAAAGCGGGAGAGGGGACCCAGTACTTC
.,14,.,TRBV7-2,TRBJ1-1,CASSLLGRNTEAFF,TGTGCCAGCAGCTTATTGGGCAGAAACACTGAAGCTTTCTTT
few,16,TRBD1,TRBV7-2,TRBJ2-7,CASSQETGMTAYEQYF,TGTGCCAGCAGCCAAGAGACAGGGATGACGGCCTACGAGCAGTACTTC
once,14,.,TRBV5-1,TRBJ2-5,CASSIGEAVKTQYF,TGCGCCAGCTCTATCGGGGAGGCCGTGAAGACCCAGTACTTC
.,15,TRBD2,TRBV7-2,TRBJ2-7,CASSLGGGRSYEQYF,TGTGCCAGCAGCTTAGGAGGCGGGAGGTCCTACGAGCAGTACTTC
once,12,.,TRBV28,TRBJ2-2,CASRENTGELFF,TGTGCCAGCCGGGAGAACACCGGGGAGCTGTTTTTT
.,16,TRBD2,TRBV7-9,TRBJ2-7,CASSKISGRNSYEQYF,TGTGCCAGCAGTAAGATTAGCGGGCGAAATTCCTACGAGCAGTACTTC
once,13,.,TRBV7-9,TRBJ2-5,CASSLPREETQYF,TGTGCCAGCAGCCTCCCGAGGGAGGAGACCCAGTACTTC